Listed here is a single TCR beta chain. Its antigen is not yet known. No base quality values were provided; no much bigger clone lies one nucleotide off. These data are taken from a study of blood T cells in healthy people across ages (dated by TCRdb to between 2014 and 2017). For context, the study as a whole: In model experiments, template switching captured about one uniquely barcoded TCR beta cDNA molecule for every two T cells. Two additional independent replicas of 1 million unique cDNA reads from the same blood draw were analyzed for two donors (one aged 18 to 30 and one aged 80 or older). The donors were divided into four age groups: young (average around 15 years), middle-aged (about 40), aged (about 60) and long-lived (82). Using deep sequencing normalized with unique cDNA molecular identifiers, the study measured how TCR beta repertoire diversity changes with age. Overall results and qualifications from the work: The CMV infection status of donors was not known, potentially confounding age-related changes in expanded clonotypes. Compared with the aged group, more naive CD4+ T cells, fewer expanded clones and increased TCR diversity were shown by the long-lived group, suggesting age selection. As age increased, observed TCR beta diversity per million T cells dropped in a roughly linear way, and a significant reduction was already evident by age roughly 40. Bulk unsorted PBMC profiling prevented conclusive comparison of naive and antigen-experienced compartments. A strong correlation was found between observed TCR beta diversity and the percentage of naive T cells measured by flow cytometry. Estimates of total diversity based on one million sequenced T cells were regarded as lower bounds and as underestimates.

The donors were some 39 Caucasian individuals from Russia, aged roughly 6 to 100 years, who were systemically healthy. About 9.6 milliliters of peripheral blood were collected from each donor into EDTA-treated Vacutainer tubes. Ficoll-Paque density-gradient centrifugation was used to isolate PBMCs, with at least 6.5 million per sample. Trizol reagent was used to extract total RNA from PBMCs, with at least 5.5 micrograms per sample. The percentages of naive CD45RAhigh/CD27high T cells were determined by flow cytometry on a PBMC aliquot from every donor. To prepare the library, 5' RACE was applied. Sequenced on an Illumina HiSeq 2500. A second about 6 to 11 cycle PCR used a sample-barcoded 5' primer and a J-beta primer mix. A unique molecular identifier was introduced onto each TCR beta cDNA molecule by a template-switch 5' adaptor carrying 12 random nucleotides. Each sample yielded at least 2.5 million CDR3-containing paired-end reads. First-strand cDNA synthesis was performed from all RNA using the Mint cDNA synthesis kit, with priming by a TRBC-specific oligonucleotide. Following uracil-DNA glycosylase treatment, all cDNA underwent a first 18-cycle PCR with the universal primers M1SS and BC2_uni_R. From the authors' description of their analysis: Normalization of each sample was performed by random selection of 1 million high-quality reads, each carrying a distinct molecular identifier. Instead of being binned into consensus sequences, reads with shared molecular identifiers were discarded. MiTCR, set to a Q25 quality threshold and the strictest error-elimination algorithm, was used for CDR3 identification, clonotype clustering and error correction. Lower-bound total TCR beta diversity was estimated with a nonparametric unseen species model using Euler transformation. TCRdb itself trimmed the public reads at Q25 with fastp, ran MiXCR and retained productive beta chains. CDR3 protein sequences are deduplicated, and each keeps its most common genes and DNA. The authors' filters were not applied to this entry. Within this sample are fewer than 650,000 distinct CDR3 sequences, with roughly a quarter of them counted one time only. The top ten clones comprise over 3.5% of the sample.

The CDR3 starts with the cysteine, ends with the phenylalanine, and has 13 residues. The kept DNA is CDR3 alone, 39 bases in frame from the first base. Sequences SQVTM (CDR1) and ANQGSEA (CDR2) are obtained from the germline V gene. In addition, the sample was reused for a study of T cells of mothers and their children. Drawing on the second study: Nine systemically healthy Caucasian individuals, comprising three mothers and their six children, were included as donors. cDNA synthesis used all of the extracted RNA, with around 1.5 ug of RNA in each 15 ul reaction. In the second PCR, sample barcodes and 2-4 random nucleotides were introduced via the M1S primer. Over 8.5 million TCR beta CDR3 reads came from each mother, compared with about 3 million reads from each child. In both related and unrelated pairs, thymic selection shapes the output of TCR recombination in a similar way, with inherited differences having only a minor effect. Normalized repertoire overlap was always found to be slightly, but never significantly, higher in related mother-child pairs than in unrelated mother-child pairs. No persistent microchimeric T cell clones were found, with a detection sensitivity of approximately 100 clones per million clonotypes. The study used deep NGS to compare TCR beta repertoires of mothers and children, seeking features distinguishing related mother-child pairs from unrelated individuals. The mean age was 40 +/- 4 years for the mothers and approximately 11 +/- 4 years for the children. After adapter ligation was performed with NEBNext reagents, the libraries were sequenced on an Illumina HiSeq 2000 with 100+100 nt paired-end reads. To avoid cross-contamination, the mother libraries and the child libraries were prepared a month apart and sequenced in separate runs. Between roughly 450,000 and 2,000,000 distinct TCR beta clonotypes were identified per donor. Naive TCR beta clonotypes were estimated from low-frequency clonotypes matched to each donor's FACS-determined naive share, without sorting.

The source is a boy younger than 10 in good health. The sample taken for sequencing was blood. Rearrangement joined TRBV29-1 to TRBJ2-5; no D segment can be confidently identified. The J call may not be correct, given that the DNA end is closer to TRBJ2-7. The CDR3 corresponds to CSVVSQSGYEQYF. The nucleotide sequence reads TGCAGCGTTGTAAGTCAGTCGGGTTACGAGCAGTACTTC.